Included here is one TCR beta chain sequence, with context. The specificity of this receptor is unknown. No base-level quality is on record; no much larger clone is a single base apart. The source of the sample is a study of T cell responses to AZD1222 COVID-19 vaccine (dated by TCRdb to about 2021). For the study in its entirety: A total of 233 trial participants underwent TCR sequencing, of whom around 200 received two doses of AZD1222 and around 26 received two doses of the MenACWY control vaccine. Enrollment into the trials was organized by age into subgroups of 18-55, 56-69 and 70-plus years, and those subgroups contained roughly 150, 30 and 60 TCR-sequenced participants, respectively. General conclusions and limits of the study: Participants were mostly white British and included more females than males, and it was suggested by the authors that clonal diversity may have been underestimated. After two AZD1222 doses, both the breadth and the depth of spike-specific TCRs were significantly higher than at day 0 and than in MenACWY recipients. Vaccine-associated CD4 TCRs spanned the whole spike protein, with dominant responses in regions 160-218 and 743-854. Because no day 14 peak-response samples were available, repertoires were characterized only after the peak T cell response. Reportedly, close to half of the unique spike-specific TCRs recognized epitopes lying outside the regions that are mutated in the B.1.351 and B.1.1.7 variants. In the small 56-69-year group, the increase in depth fell short of significance, most likely because of low power. Conclusions about previously exposed vaccinees are limited because only 6 or 7 AZD1222 recipients were SARS-CoV-2 seropositive at baseline.

The CDR3 regions of human TCRbeta chains were analyzed by immunosequencing. For the original study's pipeline: TCRs in the repertoires were compared against a reference library of SARS-CoV-2-specific TCRs that had been generated with the MIRA antigen-specificity platform. Breadth was defined as the fraction of unique TCRs that were SARS-CoV-2-associated, and depth was defined as the fraction of total T cells that were SARS-CoV-2-associated. Using the MIRA data, each spike-specific TCR was mapped to the spike region that the TCR reacts to and placed in a CD4 or CD8 class. Log10-transformed breadth and depth values were compared by one-way ANOVA with Sidak's multiple comparisons tests. TCRdb re-hosts the immuneACCESS table, in-frame sequences only. Its copies lack some clones; in the studies checked, an unresolved V gene accounts for under half of them, and the cause for the rest is not known. The V and J calls and clone size come from that table; D and trimming were worked out from the DNA. The sample contains about 130,000 clones, more than 75% of them found a single time. The ten largest account for around 0.98% of the sample.

The label giving this sample's time point can be read as: about 28 days (+/-7) after the second vaccine dose. AZD1222 recipients whose second dose came at about 4 weeks and those whose second dose came at about 12 weeks were combined into one group, since spike-specific TCR depth and breadth did not differ between the two schedules. The vaccinee samples were drawn from two UK trials, COV001 and COV002, one of which was a single-blind randomized controlled phase 2/3 trial testing AZD1222 (ChAdOx1 nCoV-19) in healthy adults. For TCRbeta chain sequencing, PBMC samples were collected from trial participants at day 0 and at day 28 after the second dose. Including cysteine and phenylalanine, the CDR3 has 16 amino acids. Left in the record is the CDR3 DNA by itself, 48 bases read in frame from the first base. For CDR1 and CDR2, the germline V gene (reference sequence) lists SEHNR and FQNEAQ. V and J are truncated by 1 base and 3 bases respectively, leaving an intervening sequence of 13 bases.

Recombination joined TRBV7-9 with TRBJ1-5; tentative D gene TRBD1, with 6 bases matching. The sequenced sample was peripheral blood, obtained 28 days after the second AZD1222 dose. This TCR was recovered from an adult who received the AZD1222 COVID-19 vaccine. The DNA reads TGTGCCAGCAGCTTAGGGCAGGGGACTTTCAATCAGCCCCAGCATTTT. It translates to CASSLGQGTFNQPQHF.